This entry features one TCR beta chain sequence. Its antigen is currently unknown. The data were taken from a study of cytomegalovirus exposure and HLA in healthy donors. The overall study: Unique TCR beta sequences numbering some 120 million came from approximately 180 million T cells in an earlier analysis.

This CDR3 spans 17 amino acids. Between the trimmed V and J ends, which lost 4 bases and 8 bases, there was a span of 22 bases. From germline, CDR1 is SGHNT and CDR2 YYREEE (reference sequence). Whole-study findings and limits: Overall, approximately 150 TCR beta chains were annotated as cytomegalovirus-associated. It was likely that a cluster of highly shared sequence variants was a sequencing artifact. In a later analysis, parvovirus B19, influenza, CMV and Epstein-Barr virus appeared linked to several top co-occurrence clusters.

PCR was performed using 60 Vbeta and 13 Jbeta primers. Measured with immunoSEQ multiplex PCR; TCRdb has only the in-frame clones, and not every one. The profile shows more than 90,000 clones, more than 65% of them singletons. The material sequenced was PBMCs. The source is a woman in her twenties or thirties in good health and CMV-seronegative. The genes are TRBV5-4 and TRBJ1-6, with D perhaps matching TRBD1 (6 bases). The CDR3 here is CASSRGEGHFVYSPLHF. The CDR3 coding sequence is TGTGCCAGCAGCCGGGGAGAGGGACATTTCGTGTATTCACCCCTCCACTTT.